A single sample is the source of the 15 T cell receptor beta chains below, sequenced in a study of shared clonotypes between healthy human individuals. Using immunoSEQ multiplex PCR, the repertoire was profiled, and TCRdb retains in-frame clones only, with some absent. The sample records around 2.1 million clones, 90% to 97% being singletons. The sequenced sample was naive CD4+ T cells sorted from blood. Subset defined: CD45RA+ positively selected. These TCRs come from a man between 18 and 29 years old in good health.

This chain links TRBV4-2 with TRBJ2-1; 15 nucleotides line up with TRBD2. Trimming took 4 bases from V and 4 from J; bases not matched to a gene: 17. The CDR3 loop spans 21 amino acids. Per germline, CDR1 LGHNA and CDR2 YNFKEQ. The CDR3 loop is CASSLHHGLAGGTLTYNEQFF. The CDR3 nucleotides are TGTGCCAGCAGCCTCCATCACGGACTAGCGGGGGGGACGCTGACTTACAATGAGCAGTTCTTC.

This clone has just a few counts. This chain connects TRBV7-2 to TRBJ1-6; TRBD1 matches at 7 bases. Germline V CDR1 and CDR2: SGHTA, FQGNSA. The CDR3 covers 15 residues. V trimming: 1 base; J trimming: 6 bases; junction bases outside the gene matches: 3. DNA of the CDR3: TGTGCCAGCAGCTTAGAGGCAGGGGGTAATTCACCCCTCCACTTT. Amino acids: CASSLEAGGNSPLHF.

This clone was seen a handful of times. Additional DNA sequences in this sample encode the identical CDR3. The chain links TRBV2 to TRBJ2-3; the D is unclear. The CDR3 is 12 amino acids. With 2 bases removed from V and 2 bases from J, the gap between germline ends came to 2 bases. Germline CDR1 reads SNHLY; CDR2 reads FYNNEI. The CDR3 here is CASSENTDTQYF. The CDR3 DNA sequence: TGTGCCAGCAGTGAAAACACAGATACGCAGTATTTT.

The table lists this clone with a few counts. This chain uses TRBV7-9 with TRBJ2-5; the D gene is possibly TRBD2 (5 bases). Looked up from germline, CDR1 is SEHNR and CDR2 is FQNEAQ (reference sequence). The V gene lost 1 base and the J gene lost 4 bases, with 13 bases spanning the gap. CDR3 length: 15 residues. CDR3 nucleotides: TGTGCCAGCAGCTTAGTGGTACTAGGCCTAGAGACCCAGTACTTC. Its translation is CASSLVVLGLETQYF. Full variable domain (outside the CDR3, taken from reference TRBV7-9 and TRBJ2-5): DTGVSQNPRHKITKRGQNVTFRCDPISEHNRLYWYRQTLGQGPEFLTYFQNEAQLEKSRLLSDRFSAERPKGSFSTLEIQRTEQGDSAMYLCASSLVVLGLETQYFGPGTRLLVL.

The J gene is TRBJ2-1, the V gene TRBV2; tentatively, D is TRBD1 or TRBD2 (5 bases each). Trimming shortened V by 8 bases and J by 7 bases, and 18 bases separated the two germline ends. This CDR3 region has 14 residues. CDR1 is SNHLY and CDR2 is FYNNEI in the germline V gene. In DNA form, the CDR3 reads TGTGCCAGCGGAGAGGGTCGAGGGGATAATGAGCAGTTCTTC. This gives the protein CASGEGRGDNEQFF. The full variable domain, its missing parts supplied by reference TRBV2 and TRBJ2-1, is EPEVTQTPSHQVTQMGQEVILRCVPISNHLYFYWYRQILGQKVEFLVSFYNNEISEKSEIFDDQFSVERPDGSNFTLKIRSTKLEDSAMYFCASGEGRGDNEQFFGPGTRLTVL.

About this clone itself: At the DNA level, this CDR3 is encoded by other sequences in the same sample as well. The chain employs TRBV5-6 and TRBJ2-7; 10 bases map to TRBD1. The CDR3 runs to 14 residues. CDR1 and CDR2 (germline): SGHDT, YYEEEE. With 2 bases clipped from V and 4 bases from J, the junction kept 3 bases outside the gene matches. In DNA form, the CDR3 reads TGTGCCAGCAGCTTTCGGGACAGGGGATACGAGCAGTACTTC. Translating gives CASSFRDRGYEQYF.

This chain joins TRBV9 and TRBJ2-1; D perhaps matches TRBD1 (6 bases). Germline CDR1 SGDLS, CDR2 YYNGEE. CDR3 length: 12 residues. Trimming cost V 1 base and J 10 bases, with 9 bases left between them. The CDR3: CASSVTGLEQFF. CDR3 nucleotide sequence: TGTGCCAGCAGCGTAACAGGGTTAGAGCAGTTCTTC.

The V and J genes are TRBV29-1 and TRBJ1-1; the D gene is possibly TRBD1 (5 bases). The CDR3 has 12 amino acids. Trimming shortened V by 4 bases and J by 3 bases, and 9 bases separated the two germline ends. Germline CDR1 reads SQVTM; CDR2 reads ANQGSEA. The CDR3 here is CSVGTGYTEAFF. The DNA for the CDR3 is TGCAGCGTTGGAACAGGTTACACTGAAGCTTTCTTT.

The J gene is TRBJ1-2, the V gene TRBV11-2; a possible D gene is TRBD1 (5 bases). V lost 6 bases and J 6 bases, leaving 20 bases between the germline ends. The CDR3 contains 15 residues. Per germline, CDR1 SGHAT and CDR2 FQNNGV. The DNA for the CDR3 is TGTGCCAGCAGAAACGCCGGGACTTTAAGGCATGGCTACACCTTC. It yields the protein CASRNAGTLRHGYTF.

This clone was seen just once. The chain employs TRBV7-2 and TRBJ2-3; D unresolved. Per the germline V gene, CDR1 is SGHTA and CDR2 is FQGNSA. The CDR3 is 13 residues long. V lost 3 bases and J lost 2, with 6 bases in between. CDR3 in DNA: TGTGCCAGCAGCTTTGTCACCACAGATACGCAGTATTTT. This gives the protein CASSFVTTDTQYF.

The chain uses TRBV5-6 and TRBJ2-1; maybe TRBD2 (6 bases). Per germline, CDR1 SGHDT and CDR2 YYEEEE. The length of the CDR3 is 15 residues. Trimming stripped 3 bases from V and 8 bases from J, with 18 bases between. CDR3: CASSSPGDWSYEQFF. As DNA, the CDR3 is TGTGCCAGCAGCTCTCCGGGGGACTGGTCTTATGAGCAGTTCTTC.

V gene TRBV5-1 combines with J gene TRBJ1-6; D might be TRBD1 (5 bases). The CDR3 loop spans 15 amino acids. V was shortened by 4 bases and J by 6 bases, with 14 bases between the two germline ends. Germline V gives CDR1 SGHRS, CDR2 YFSETQ. The CDR3 nucleotides are TGCGCCAGCAGCCTGTGGGACCAAAGTAATTCACCCCTCCACTTT. It codes for CASSLWDQSNSPLHF.

As to this clone: Other DNA sequences from this sample encode an identical CDR3 as well. The gene calls are TRBV11-2 and TRBJ2-5; D gene ambiguous. This CDR3 is built from 12 residues. V was trimmed by 1 base and J by 4 bases, leaving 4 bases between them. Germline V gives CDR1 SGHAT, CDR2 FQNNGV. CDR3: CASSLAGETQYF. DNA for the CDR3: TGTGCCAGCAGCTTAGCGGGAGAGACCCAGTACTTC. The full variable domain, its missing parts supplied by reference TRBV11-2 and TRBJ2-5, is EAGVAQSPRYKIIEKRQSVAFWCNPISGHATLYWYQQILGQGPKLLIQFQNNGVVDDSQLPKDRFSAERLKGVDSTLKIQPAKLEDSAVYLCASSLAGETQYFGPGTRLLVL.

The V gene is TRBV5-1, the J gene TRBJ1-3; D unclear. With 0 bases removed from V and 4 bases from J, the gap between germline ends came to 11 bases. Germline V gene sequence: CDR1 SGHRS, CDR2 YFSETQ. This CDR3 is built from 15 residues. CDR3 residues: CASSLDPQVGNTIYF. The CDR3 DNA is TGCGCCAGCAGCTTGGACCCCCAGGTGGGAAACACCATATATTTT.

V usage is TRBV13 and J usage is TRBJ2-7, with D possibly TRBD2 on 6 matching bases. Trimming removed 2 bases from V and 0 bases from J, with 11 bases in between. Germline values: CDR1 PRHDT, CDR2 FYEKMQ (reference sequence). There are 15 residues in the CDR3. CDR3 in amino acids: CASSLREFGSYEQYF. The CDR3 DNA follows: TGTGCCAGCAGCTTACGGGAGTTCGGCTCCTACGAGCAGTACTTC.